This TCR beta chain was documented in a study of cytomegalovirus exposure and HLA in healthy donors. Turning to the study itself: The same platform as the approximately 660 first-cohort repertoires was used for the 100 to 150 validation repertoires, a later analysis reported. Study outcomes and limitations: It was about 150 TCR beta chains that were listed as cytomegalovirus-associated.

V was pared by 3 bases and J by 4 bases, with 10 bases between. CDR3 length: 14 amino acids. Germline CDR1 and CDR2: MNHEY and SMNVEV (reference sequence). Clones were read by immunoSEQ multiplex PCR, and TCRdb kept only the in-frame ones, dropping some. The sample gives under 300,000 clones, 70% to 90% of which show up once; roughly 1.2% is in the top ten. Comments on this clone: Its antigen is unidentified.

The sample was PBMCs. The genes are TRBV27 and TRBJ2-4, with a tentative D call TRBD1 (6 bases). This receptor was taken from a woman aged 25 to 39 in good health and CMV-seropositive. The CDR3 DNA reads TGTGCCAGCAGTTTCGGGACACAGAAAAACATTCAGTACTTC. It specifies CASSFGTQKNIQYF.